This note documents a single TCR beta chain sequence. Its antigen is still unknown. No base quality information exists; no much larger clone differs at one position. The record originates from a study of identical twins listed by TCRdb under 2016. Regarding the research as a whole: The study deep-sequenced TCR alpha and beta repertoires from monozygotic twins, unrelated adults of various ages and cord blood to test whether fetal clonotypes persist. To rule out contamination, replicate twin experiments were performed at different times with different library preparation protocols. Study-level results and caveats: Out-of-frame TCR alpha sequences shared between twins showed an excess of low generation-probability sequences compared with coincidental sharing between unrelated individuals. In monozygotic twins, out-of-frame TCR alpha sharing was systematically underestimated by recombination models, although the models agreed with sharing between unrelated individuals. A weaker excess of twin sharing was found in beta out-of-frame sequences because the signal-to-noise ratio was lowered by fewer shared sequences. Fewer insertions were carried by abundant cord blood beta clonotypes, a similar but weaker trend appeared in young adult naive repertoires, and no such trend appeared in memory repertoires. Zero-insertion analyses could be partly confounded by invariant T cells such as MAIT and iNKT, although diverse VJ usage argued against such confounding for most clonotypes. Because the same donors could not be followed over many years, the conclusions depended on cross-sectional statistical analysis.

The library came from 5' RACE. TCRdb lists the instrument as Illumina HiSeq 2000. Template switching added a universal primer binding site, and the final cDNA carried a unique molecular identifier that allowed TCR cDNA molecules to be counted accurately. Specific primers in the conserved constant-segment region were used to synthesize first-strand cDNA for the TCR alpha and beta chains. To control for contamination, each cDNA library was double barcoded with a SMART-Mk sample barcode plus Illumina barcodes. TruSeq adapter sequences, together with Illumina sample barcodes, were added in two successive PCR steps. The Illumina HiSeq platform was used with custom primers to sequence TCR alpha and beta cDNA libraries. Turning to the authors' computational methods: MiGEC processed the raw reads to extract unique molecular identifiers, while MiXCR was used to determine the CDR3 positions. Recombination models were inferred per individual with the repgenHMM and IGoR tools using an EM algorithm. The analysis of shared clonotypes was done with the tcR package in R, with sharing normalized by the product of cloneset sizes. To study raw recombination free of thymic and clonal selection effects, out-of-frame nonproductive sequences were analyzed. In-frame beta chains were kept once TCRdb had trimmed the public reads at Q25 with fastp and called clones with MiXCR. Duplicate CDR3 protein sequences are folded into a single record with the most common DNA and genes. In this record, the V and J calls reflect TCRdb's handling and not the investigators' own analysis. For this sample the table gives about 250,000 distinct CDR3 sequences, of which about 14% were detected only once. The ten biggest clones cover approximately 8.2% of the sample.

All donors were healthy Caucasians. Miltenyi CD45RO+ enrichment and human naive T-cell isolation kits were used to isolate memory (CD45RO+) and naive T cells from PBMC. CDR1 and CDR2, per the germline V gene, are SQVTM and ANQGSEA. The CDR3 runs 10 residues from the cysteine to the phenylalanine. Only the CDR3 part of the read is kept: 30 bases, read in frame from the first base. V is clipped by 4 bases and J by 7 bases, and the sequence between their germline boundaries is 5 bases long. Sequencing used memory (CD45RO+) T cells sorted from blood. What the cell subset or site label conveys for this sample: CD45RO+ enriched T cells. This receptor was identified in a woman aged 18 to 35 in good health. The V gene is TRBV29-1 and the J gene is TRBJ2-4, with no reliable assignment of the D segment. In nucleotides, the sequence is TGCAGCGTTGTTGACAACATTCAGTACTTC. Translated, it reads CSVVDNIQYF.